This TCR beta chain was identified in a study of T cell repertoires in cytomegalovirus infection. Across the whole study: Based on public TCR beta signatures, there were indications of CMV infection and of a matching HLA type. Study-level findings and limits: CMV-specific HLA-C-restricted TCR beta clonotypes dominated the ex vivo response. Cumulative frequency of public TCR beta families picked out carriers of CMV plus the relevant HLA.

This clonotype was picked up many times. Its specificity is not known. TCRdb re-analysed the reads in MiXCR, keeping a single row per CDR3 protein. The sample includes more than 200,000 distinct CDR3 sequences, around 8.7% seen only once; the top ten take approximately 16%. J lost 6 bases, V lost 6 bases, and 6 bases had no gene match. Germline V gene lookup returns CDR1 LNHDA and CDR2 SQIVND (reference sequence). The CDR3 covers 13 residues. The J gene is TRBJ1-2, the V gene TRBV19; TRBD1 matches 8 bases. Sequenced material: PBMCs. The TCR originated in a human donor in good health (CMV status not recorded). Some clones in this sample may be carry-over from other donors' samples. CDR3 nucleotide sequence: TGTGCCAGTAGGCCGGGACAGGCGGATGGCTACACCTTC. It codes for CASRPGQADGYTF.